This T cell receptor (beta chain) was documented in a study of human T cells and chemical hapten exposure. This clonotype was seen a handful of times. A single record per CDR3 protein comes from TCRdb applying MiXCR to the 5' RACE reads. The table includes more than 60,000 distinct CDR3 sequences, about 16% detected once. It was unfractionated whole blood from which total RNA was extracted. The CDR3 has 15 residues. V trimming: 6 bases; J trimming: 3 bases; junction bases outside the gene matches: 7. CDR1 LNHDA and CDR2 SQIVND come from the germline V gene (reference sequence). The gene calls are TRBV19 and TRBJ2-7; 11 bases line up with TRBD1. The source is a female donor in good health. The CDR3 spells CASRVSGTGGYEQYF. CDR3 DNA: TGTGCCAGTAGGGTTTCCGGGACAGGGGGCTACGAGCAGTACTTC.